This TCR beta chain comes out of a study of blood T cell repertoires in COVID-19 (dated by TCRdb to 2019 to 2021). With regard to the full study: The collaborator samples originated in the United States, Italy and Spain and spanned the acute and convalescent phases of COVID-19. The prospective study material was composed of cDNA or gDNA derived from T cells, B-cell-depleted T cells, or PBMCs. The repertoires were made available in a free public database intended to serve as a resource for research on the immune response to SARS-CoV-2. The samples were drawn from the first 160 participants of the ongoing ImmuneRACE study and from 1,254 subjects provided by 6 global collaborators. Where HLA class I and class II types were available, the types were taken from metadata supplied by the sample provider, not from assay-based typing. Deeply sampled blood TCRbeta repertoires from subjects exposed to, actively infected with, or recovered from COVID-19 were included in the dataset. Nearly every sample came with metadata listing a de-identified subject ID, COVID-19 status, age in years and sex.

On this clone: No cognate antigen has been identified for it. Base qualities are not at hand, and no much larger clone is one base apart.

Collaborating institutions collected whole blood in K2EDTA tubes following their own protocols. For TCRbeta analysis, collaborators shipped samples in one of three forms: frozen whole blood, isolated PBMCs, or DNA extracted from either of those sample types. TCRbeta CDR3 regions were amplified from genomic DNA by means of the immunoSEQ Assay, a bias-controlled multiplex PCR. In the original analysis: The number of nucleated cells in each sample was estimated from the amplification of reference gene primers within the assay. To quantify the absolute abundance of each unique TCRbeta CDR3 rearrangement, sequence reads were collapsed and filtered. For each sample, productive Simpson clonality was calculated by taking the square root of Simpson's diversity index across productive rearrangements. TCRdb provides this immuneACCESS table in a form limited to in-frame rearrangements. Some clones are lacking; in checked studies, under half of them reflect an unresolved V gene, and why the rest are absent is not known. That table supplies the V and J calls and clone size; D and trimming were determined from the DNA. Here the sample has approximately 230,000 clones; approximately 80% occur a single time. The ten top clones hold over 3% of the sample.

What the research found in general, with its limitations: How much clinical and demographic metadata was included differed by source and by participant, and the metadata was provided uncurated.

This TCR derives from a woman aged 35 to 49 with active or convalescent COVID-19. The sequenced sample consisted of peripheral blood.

The CDR3 region: CASRSTGVGNQPQHF. The DNA sequence is given as TGTGCCAGTAGATCGACAGGGGTGGGCAATCAGCCCCAGCATTTT. The chain is made from TRBV19 and TRBJ1-5, with TRBD1 matching 8 junction bases. CDR1 LNHDA and CDR2 SQIVND were looked up in the germline V gene (reference sequence). The CDR3 has 15 amino acids, counting the end cysteine and phenylalanine. The only DNA kept is the CDR3, 45 bases in frame from the first base. At the junction V is shortened by 6 bases and J by 2 bases; bases outside the gene matches: 6. Beyond the CDR3, the reference TRBV19 and TRBJ1-5 genes provide the residues; the full variable domain reads: DGGITQSPKYLFRKEGQNVTLSCEQNLNHDAMYWYRQDPGQGLRLIYYSQIVNDFQKGDIAEGYSVSREKKESFPLTVTSAQKNPTAFYLCASRSTGVGNQPQHFGDGTRLSIL.